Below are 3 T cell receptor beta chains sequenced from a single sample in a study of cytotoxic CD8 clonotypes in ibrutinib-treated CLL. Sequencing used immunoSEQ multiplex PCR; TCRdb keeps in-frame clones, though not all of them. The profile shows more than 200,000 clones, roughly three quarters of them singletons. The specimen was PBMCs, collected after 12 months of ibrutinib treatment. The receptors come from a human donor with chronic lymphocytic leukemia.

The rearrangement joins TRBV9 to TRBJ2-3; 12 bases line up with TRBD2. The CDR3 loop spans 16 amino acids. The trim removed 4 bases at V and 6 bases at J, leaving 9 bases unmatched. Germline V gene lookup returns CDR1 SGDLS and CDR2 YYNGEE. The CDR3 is CASSLTLAGGMDTQYF. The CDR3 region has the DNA TGTGCCAGCAGCCTCACCCTAGCGGGAGGGATGGATACGCAGTATTTT.

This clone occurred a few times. CDR3 nucleotide sequence: TGCGCCAGCAGCCAACGACTAGTATCCGGGGAGCTGTTTTTT. Protein: CASSQRLVSGELFF. The genes are TRBV4-1 and TRBJ2-2; a weak D match, TRBD2 (6 bases). The CDR3 covers 14 residues. CDR1 is MGHRA, CDR2 YSYEKL, per germline. V lost 2 bases and J lost 6, with 10 bases in between.

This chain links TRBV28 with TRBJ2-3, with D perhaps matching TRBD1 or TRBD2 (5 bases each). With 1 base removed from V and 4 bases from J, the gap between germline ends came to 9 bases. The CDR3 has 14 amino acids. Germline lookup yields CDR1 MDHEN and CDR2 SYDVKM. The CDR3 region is CASSLFRGADTQYF. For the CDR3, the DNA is TGTGCCAGCAGTTTATTTCGGGGCGCAGATACGCAGTATTTT.